This T cell receptor beta chain emerged from a study of Ad26.COV2.S vaccination and SARS-CoV-2 variants. In the study overall: Within the COV1001 Ad26.COV2.S trial arm, the donor was enrolled. Doses of Ad26.COV2.S were injected into muscle once or twice, 56 days apart.

The study, taken as a whole, reports: In TCR breadth and depth analyses, total T cell responses may have been underestimated.

V lost 0 bases and J 4 bases, leaving 13 bases between the germline ends. From germline, CDR1 is SGHRS and CDR2 YFSETQ. The CDR3 is 16 amino acids. The treatment here: some 20 received Ad26.COV2.S at low or high dose, single or two shots; roughly five received placebo; per-sample allocation not given. Day 63 after the first injection of vaccine or placebo was the sampling time. It was an adult aged 18-55 years in Boston who was the donor. Notes on this clone: Its antigen remains unknown.

The data were produced by immunoSEQ multiplex PCR, yet TCRdb's version contains in-frame clones alone and is incomplete. The data contain around 450,000 clones, roughly 87% of them singletons. This material consisted of peripheral blood, taken in a trial of Ad26.COV2.S vaccine versus placebo. V gene TRBV5-1 combines with J gene TRBJ2-2, with D perhaps TRBD1 or TRBD2 (5 bases each). The sequence derives from a person between 18 and 60 years old who received the Ad26.COV2.S COVID-19 vaccine or a placebo. The CDR3 DNA reads as TGCGCCAGCAGCTTGGAATGGGGGTACGGCACCGGGGAGCTGTTTTTT. Its translation is CASSLEWGYGTGELFF. Using reference TRBV5-1 and TRBJ2-2 for the parts outside the CDR3, the full variable domain is KAGVTQTPRYLIKTRGQQVTLSCSPISGHRSVSWYQQTPGQGLQFLFEYFSETQRNKGNFPGRFSGRQFSNSRSEMNVSTLELGDSALYLCASSLEWGYGTGELFFGEGSRLTVL.